This is a list of T cell receptor beta chains from one sample in a study of T cell repertoires in cytomegalovirus infection. No antigen has been identified for these receptors. Each CDR3 protein gets one entry after TCRdb re-called the reads with MiXCR. The data hold some 110,000 distinct CDR3 sequences, with about 9.4% observed a single time. What was sequenced was PBMCs, sequenced either directly or after in vitro stimulation (not recorded which). These receptors were taken from a human donor in good health (CMV status not recorded). Some clones in this sample may be carry-over from other donors' samples. The CDR3 runs from the conserved cysteine through the conserved F or W. The D gene is left open where the match is weak. Part of the rows lack a size; the others show once, few, many or a class for expanded clones.

d_gene: -; abundance: many; j_gene: TRBJ2-7; v_gene: TRBV4-2; CDR3nt: TGTGCCAGCAGCCAAGTCGGGGTGCCGAGCGACGAGCAGTACTTC; CDR3aa: CASSQVGVPSDEQYF
d_gene: -; abundance: few; j_gene: TRBJ1-5; v_gene: TRBV7-9; CDR3nt: TGTGCCAGCAGCCCTACAGGGTTAGGGCAGCCCCAGCATTTT; CDR3aa: CASSPTGLGQPQHF
d_gene: -; abundance: many; j_gene: TRBJ1-1; v_gene: TRBV5-4; CDR3nt: TGTGCCAGCAGCTTGAAGCCCCTCAGGACACTACCAAACACTGAAGCTTTCTTT; CDR3aa: CASSLKPLRTLPNTEAFF
d_gene: TRBD2; abundance: many; j_gene: TRBJ2-5; v_gene: TRBV7-9; CDR3nt: TGTGCCAGCAGCCCGAGTGCGGGAGAGGCGAGAGAGACCCAGTACTTC; CDR3aa: CASSPSAGEARETQYF
d_gene: TRBD1; abundance: -; j_gene: TRBJ2-5; v_gene: TRBV20-1; CDR3nt: TGCAGTGCTAGTGCGGCAGGGGGCCGAGAGACCCAGTACTTC; CDR3aa: CSASAAGGRETQYF
d_gene: -; abundance: few; j_gene: TRBJ1-5; v_gene: TRBV28; CDR3nt: TGTGCCAGCAGTTTCGCCATTAGCAATCAGCCCCAGCATTTT; CDR3aa: CASSFAISNQPQHF
d_gene: TRBD1; abundance: many; j_gene: TRBJ1-2; v_gene: TRBV10-3; CDR3nt: TGTGCCATCAGTGAGTCGGGATCGAGGGGGCCGGGAAACGCCTATGGCTACACCTTC; CDR3aa: CAISESGSRGPGNAYGYTF
d_gene: -; abundance: few; j_gene: TRBJ2-5; v_gene: TRBV27; CDR3nt: TGTGCCAGCAGTCCCCGGGTGGGTTTCGGCCAAGAGACCCAGTACTTC; CDR3aa: CASSPRVGFGQETQYF
d_gene: -; abundance: -; j_gene: TRBJ1-2; v_gene: TRBV6-2/TRBV6-3; CDR3nt: TGTGCCAGCAGTTACGACGGAAACTATGGCTACACCTTC; CDR3aa: CASSYDGNYGYTF
d_gene: -; abundance: many; j_gene: TRBJ1-5; v_gene: TRBV4-3; CDR3nt: TGCGCCAGCAGCCAGGCCGCGGGAGGGGATCAGCCCCAGCATTTT; CDR3aa: CASSQAAGGDQPQHF
d_gene: -; abundance: -; j_gene: TRBJ2-2; v_gene: TRBV10-2; CDR3nt: TGCGCCAGCACCTCAGGGGCCACCGGGGAGCTGTTTTTT; CDR3aa: CASTSGATGELFF
d_gene: TRBD2; abundance: many; j_gene: TRBJ2-1; v_gene: TRBV11-2; CDR3nt: TGTGCCAGCAGCTTTGGACTAGCCGATGAGCAGTTCTTC; CDR3aa: CASSFGLADEQFF
d_gene: -; abundance: many; j_gene: TRBJ1-1; v_gene: TRBV6-5; CDR3nt: TGTGCCAGCAGTCCCCCCGGGACTCGATTGAACACTGAAGCTTTCTTT; CDR3aa: CASSPPGTRLNTEAFF
d_gene: -; abundance: many; j_gene: TRBJ1-5; v_gene: TRBV7-2; CDR3nt: TGTGCCAGCAGCTTAGCGTTATCGGGCAATCAGCCCCAGCATTTT; CDR3aa: CASSLALSGNQPQHF
d_gene: TRBD1; abundance: many; j_gene: TRBJ1-1; v_gene: TRBV7-2; CDR3nt: TGTGCCAGCAGCTCAGGGGGCACTGAAGCTTTCTTT; CDR3aa: CASSSGGTEAFF
d_gene: -; abundance: few; j_gene: TRBJ1-3; v_gene: TRBV29-1; CDR3nt: TGCAGCGTTGCGGGGAACCCTGGAAACACCATATATTTT; CDR3aa: CSVAGNPGNTIYF
d_gene: TRBD2; abundance: -; j_gene: TRBJ2-1; v_gene: TRBV5-6; CDR3nt: TGTGCCAGCAGCCACCGGACTAGCGGAGCCCGAAATGAGCAGTTCTTC; CDR3aa: CASSHRTSGARNEQFF
d_gene: -; abundance: many; j_gene: TRBJ2-5; v_gene: TRBV7-2; CDR3nt: TGTGCCAGCAGCCGCGACAGTGGGGGAGGCGAGACCCAGTACTTC; CDR3aa: CASSRDSGGGETQYF
d_gene: TRBD1; abundance: -; j_gene: TRBJ1-3; v_gene: TRBV20-1; CDR3nt: TGCAGTGCCTCCCAGGGGGCAGCGGACACCATATATTTT; CDR3aa: CSASQGAADTIYF
d_gene: TRBD2; abundance: -; j_gene: TRBJ2-3; v_gene: TRBV6-4; CDR3nt: TGTGCCAGCAGTGACGGACTAGCCACAGATACGCAGTATTTT; CDR3aa: CASSDGLATDTQYF
d_gene: -; abundance: -; j_gene: TRBJ2-1; v_gene: TRBV5-1; CDR3nt: TGCGCCAGCAGCTTGGACTGGAGCTCCTACAATGAGCAGTTCTTC; CDR3aa: CASSLDWSSYNEQFF
d_gene: -; abundance: many; j_gene: TRBJ2-5; v_gene: TRBV12-3/TRBV12-4; CDR3nt: TGTGCCAGCAGGGGGCTTGGGGAGACCCAGTACTTC; CDR3aa: CASRGLGETQYF
d_gene: -; abundance: many; j_gene: TRBJ1-2; v_gene: TRBV5-4; CDR3nt: TGTGCCAGCAGCTTGGCCGGCAGGTCTAACTATGGCTACACCTTC; CDR3aa: CASSLAGRSNYGYTF
d_gene: TRBD2; abundance: many; j_gene: TRBJ2-3; v_gene: TRBV7-8; CDR3nt: TGTGCCAGCAGCTCCCGGACTAGCGGCCTGGATACGCAGTATTTT; CDR3aa: CASSSRTSGLDTQYF
d_gene: -; abundance: many; j_gene: TRBJ1-3; v_gene: TRBV20-1; CDR3nt: TGCAGTGCTAGGAAGGTTAACAGGGCCTCTGGAAACACCATATATTTT; CDR3aa: CSARKVNRASGNTIYF
d_gene: TRBD1; abundance: few; j_gene: TRBJ1-2; v_gene: TRBV15; CDR3nt: TGTGCCACCAGCAGTGGGACAGGGTACGGCTACACCTTC; CDR3aa: CATSSGTGYGYTF
d_gene: TRBD1; abundance: many; j_gene: TRBJ2-2; v_gene: TRBV10-3; CDR3nt: TGTGCCATCAGACCGAGGCAACCGGGACAGGGGATGAACACCGGGGAGCTGTTTTTT; CDR3aa: CAIRPRQPGQGMNTGELFF
d_gene: TRBD1; abundance: few; j_gene: TRBJ2-7; v_gene: TRBV19; CDR3nt: TGTGCCAGTAGTCAACAGGGGGCCTACGAGCAGTACTTC; CDR3aa: CASSQQGAYEQYF
d_gene: -; abundance: many; j_gene: TRBJ1-5; v_gene: TRBV6-6; CDR3nt: TGTGCCAGCAGTTACTCGATGAGGGGGGGGGCAGGGATGCCCCAGCATTTT; CDR3aa: CASSYSMRGGAGMPQHF
d_gene: TRBD2; abundance: many; j_gene: TRBJ2-1; v_gene: TRBV11-3; CDR3nt: TGTGCCAGCAGCTTAGCCGGGGGGACTAGCGGGGTCAATGAGCAGTTCTTC; CDR3aa: CASSLAGGTSGVNEQFF
d_gene: -; abundance: many; j_gene: TRBJ1-3; v_gene: TRBV11-2; CDR3nt: TGTGCCAGCAGCCGACTAACAGGGATCTCTGGAAACACCATATATTTT; CDR3aa: CASSRLTGISGNTIYF
d_gene: -; abundance: many; j_gene: TRBJ2-2; v_gene: TRBV7-2; CDR3nt: TGTGCCAGCAGCCGCCGGGACACCAACACCGGGGAGCTGTTTTTT; CDR3aa: CASSRRDTNTGELFF
d_gene: TRBD2; abundance: few; j_gene: TRBJ2-1; v_gene: TRBV12-3/TRBV12-4; CDR3nt: TGTGCCAGCACCCTTAGCGGGTCCGCGGGGAATGAGCAGTTCTTC; CDR3aa: CASTLSGSAGNEQFF
d_gene: -; abundance: many; j_gene: TRBJ1-2; v_gene: TRBV7-9; CDR3nt: TGTGCCAGCAGCTTAGAGGCTGTTAACTATGGCTACACCTTC; CDR3aa: CASSLEAVNYGYTF
d_gene: -; abundance: few; j_gene: TRBJ1-4; v_gene: TRBV12-3/TRBV12-4; CDR3nt: TGTGCCAGCAGTTTAAGAAGCAATGAAAAACTGTTTTTT; CDR3aa: CASSLRSNEKLFF
d_gene: TRBD2; abundance: few; j_gene: TRBJ2-1; v_gene: TRBV5-5; CDR3nt: TGTGCCAGCAGCTGGGGGGTCGGGGGAGGGGACTCAAATGAGCAGTTCTTC; CDR3aa: CASSWGVGGGDSNEQFF
d_gene: -; abundance: few; j_gene: TRBJ2-1; v_gene: TRBV12-3/TRBV12-4; CDR3nt: TGTGCCAGCACCCGATCCAGGGGTGAGCAGTTCTTC; CDR3aa: CASTRSRGEQFF
d_gene: -; abundance: -; j_gene: TRBJ1-5; v_gene: TRBV6-1; CDR3nt: TGTGCCAGCAGCCAACAGGGTTGGAATCAGCCCCAGCATTTT; CDR3aa: CASSQQGWNQPQHF
d_gene: -; abundance: few; j_gene: TRBJ1-1; v_gene: TRBV19; CDR3nt: TGTGCCAGTAGTATGGTGACAGCCACTGAAGCTTTCTTT; CDR3aa: CASSMVTATEAFF
d_gene: TRBD1; abundance: many; j_gene: TRBJ1-6; v_gene: TRBV20-1; CDR3nt: TGCAGTGCGAGGGGAGGGGGCAGTAACAATTCACCCCTCCACTTT; CDR3aa: CSARGGGSNNSPLHF
d_gene: TRBD1; abundance: many; j_gene: TRBJ2-5; v_gene: TRBV7-9; CDR3nt: TGTGCCAGCAGTTCCAGGGGGCCGGAGACCCAGTACTTC; CDR3aa: CASSSRGPETQYF
d_gene: -; abundance: -; j_gene: TRBJ1-3; v_gene: TRBV7-6; CDR3nt: TGTGCCAGCAGCTTAGCGCGCTGGGGACCAAGGAGCTCTGGAAACACCATATATTTT; CDR3aa: CASSLARWGPRSSGNTIYF
d_gene: -; abundance: few; j_gene: TRBJ1-3; v_gene: TRBV25-1; CDR3nt: TGTGCCAGGATGAGCTCTGGAAACACCATATATTTT; CDR3aa: CARMSSGNTIYF
d_gene: -; abundance: -; j_gene: TRBJ1-3; v_gene: TRBV7-2; CDR3nt: TGTGCCAGCAGCGCGGTGATGAACGGAAACACCATATATTTT; CDR3aa: CASSAVMNGNTIYF
d_gene: TRBD1; abundance: few; j_gene: TRBJ2-5; v_gene: TRBV20-1; CDR3nt: TGCAGTGCTAGAGATGCAGGGGGCTTAGAGACCCAGTACTTC; CDR3aa: CSARDAGGLETQYF